One and the same sample provided the 5 T cell receptor beta chains below, sequenced in a study of T cell repertoires in cytomegalovirus infection. One entry per CDR3 protein, called by TCRdb with MiXCR from the reads. The sample has roughly 320,000 distinct CDR3 sequences; roughly a tenth are singletons. The sequencing sample was made of PBMCs. The receptors were sampled from a human donor in good health (CMV status not recorded). Some clones in this sample may be carry-over from other donors' samples.

The chain has TRBV20-1 and TRBJ2-2, with D maybe TRBD2 (6 bases). The germline V gene encodes CDR1 DFQATT and CDR2 SNEGSKA (reference sequence). This CDR3 has 13 amino acids. V was pared by 3 bases and J by 5 bases, with 10 bases between. The CDR3 DNA reads as TGCAGTGCTAGCGGGGGTAAAACCGGGGAGCTGTTTTTT. Encoded protein: CSASGGKTGELFF.

About this clonotype: A much larger clone is a single base away; this may be a read error. V and J are TRBV6-5 and TRBJ2-7, with unresolved D. Germline CDR1 and CDR2: MNHEY and SVGAGI. The CDR3 totals 13 residues. The CDR3 here is CASGYAIGGEQYV. In DNA form, the CDR3 reads TGTGCCAGCGGTTACGCGATCGGTGGGGAGCAGTACGTC.

V gene TRBV20-1 combines with J gene TRBJ2-2; the D call may be TRBD1 or TRBD2 (5 bases each). The CDR3 loop spans 13 amino acids. The germline gives CDR1 DFQATT, CDR2 SNEGSKA (reference sequence). V lost 5 bases and J lost 2, with 9 bases in between. The CDR3 DNA reads TGCAGTGCTGGGGGACCAAACACCGGGGAGCTGTTTTTT. This sequence encodes CSAGGPNTGELFF.

This clonotype was counted many times. The genes are TRBV5-1 and TRBJ2-7; 7 nucleotides align to TRBD1. CDR3 size: 13 residues. Germline V lookup: CDR1 SGHRS, CDR2 YFSETQ. Unmatched junction bases numbered 6, after V lost 4 bases and J lost 5 bases. Here the CDR3 reads CASSAGTANEQYF. In nucleotides, the CDR3 is TGCGCCAGCAGCGCCGGGACAGCAAACGAGCAGTACTTC. Full variable domain (outside the CDR3, taken from reference TRBV5-1 and TRBJ2-7): KAGVTQTPRYLIKTRGQQVTLSCSPISGHRSVSWYQQTPGQGLQFLFEYFSETQRNKGNFPGRFSGRQFSNSRSEMNVSTLELGDSALYLCASSAGTANEQYFGPGTRLTVT.

This clonotype was seen at least ten times. The rearrangement joins TRBV20-1 to TRBJ2-1; D may be TRBD1 (5 bases). This CDR3 comprises 14 residues. Trimming left V 3 bases short and J 9 bases short, with 18 bases between. Germline V gene lookup returns CDR1 DFQATT and CDR2 SNEGSKA (reference sequence). The CDR3 here is CSARRPLGAPEQFF. DNA of the CDR3: TGCAGTGCTAGGAGGCCCCTTGGGGCCCCTGAGCAGTTCTTC.